The 19 T cell receptor beta chains below come from one sample, sequenced in a study of blood T cell repertoires in COVID-19. Profiling relied on immunoSEQ multiplex PCR, and the TCRdb table lists in-frame clones only, not all of them. The sample has some 150,000 clones; 80% are singletons. Sequences were obtained from peripheral blood. The receptors originated from a woman in her forties or fifties with acute or convalescent COVID-19.

The chain couples TRBV15 to TRBJ1-5; 7 bases are a match to TRBD1. CDR1 is LNHNV, CDR2 YYDKDF, per germline (reference sequence). The CDR3 covers 14 residues. Germline trimming cut 3 bases from V and 1 base from J; bases unmatched to any gene: 0. CDR3 DNA: TGTGCCACCAGCAGGACAGGGAGCAATCAGCCCCAGCATTTT. Translated, it gives CATSRTGSNQPQHF.

The chain links TRBV3-1 (or the pseudogene TRBV3-2) to TRBJ2-5; 11 bases align to TRBD1. This CDR3 spans 14 amino acids. V lost 4 bases, J lost 3 bases, and 1 base stayed unmatched. In germline, CDR1 is LGHDT, CDR2 YNNKEL (reference sequence). The CDR3 loop is CASSPGQGEETQYF. DNA for the CDR3: TGTGCCAGCAGCCCGGGACAGGGGGAAGAGACCCAGTACTTC.

The rearrangement uses TRBV5-1 and TRBJ2-3; TRBD2 matches 7 bases. CDR3 size: 17 residues. J was trimmed by 1 base and V by 3 bases; bases with no gene match: 11. Germline V gene lookup returns CDR1 SGHRS and CDR2 YFSETQ. CDR3 in amino acids: CASSSSPSGDGTDTQYF. The CDR3 bases are TGCGCCAGCAGCTCCTCACCGAGCGGGGACGGCACAGATACGCAGTATTTT.

CDR3 DNA sequence: TGTGCCAGCAGCAACGGAGGGCTCCGGGACACTGAAGCTTTCTTT. Its translation: CASSNGGLRDTEAFF. The rearrangement links TRBV6-5 to TRBJ1-1, with D uncertain. CDR1 is MNHEY, CDR2 SVGAGI, per germline. V was pared by 6 bases and J by 3 bases, with 17 bases between. CDR3 length: 15 residues.

The CDR3, as DNA: TGTGCCAGTAGTATCGCCACAGCGGTCACCGGGGAGCTGTTTTTT. It specifies CASSIATAVTGELFF. The V gene is TRBV19, the J gene TRBJ2-2, with a possible D match to TRBD2 (5 bases). The germline gives CDR1 LNHDA, CDR2 SQIVND (reference sequence). V was clipped by 3 bases and J by 4 bases, with 12 bases between them. The CDR3 is 15 residues long.

This chain's CDR3 is CASLPGQGLPYEQYF. The CDR3 DNA reads as TGTGCCAGCCTACCGGGACAGGGGCTTCCCTACGAGCAGTACTTC. V gene TRBV7-9 combines with J gene TRBJ2-7; 10 positions match TRBD1. Germline loops: CDR1 SEHNR, CDR2 FQNEAQ (reference sequence). V gave up 8 bases and J gave up 2 bases; unmatched junction bases: 9. CDR3 length equals 15 residues.

The chain is built from TRBV7-2 and TRBJ2-3, with 8 bases lining up with TRBD1. With 5 bases clipped from V and 0 bases from J, the junction kept 4 bases outside the gene matches. CDR1 and CDR2 from the germline V gene are SGHTA and FQGNSA. CDR3 length: 15 residues. The CDR3 protein is CASSTQGASTDTQYF. In nucleotides, the CDR3 is TGTGCCAGCAGCACCCAGGGGGCGAGCACAGATACGCAGTATTTT. The whole variable domain, remainder taken from reference TRBV7-2 and TRBJ2-3, is GAGVSQSPSNKVTEKGKDVELRCDPISGHTALYWYRQSLGQGLEFLIYFQGNSAPDKSGLPSDRFSAERTGGSVSTLTIQRTQQEDSAVYLCASSTQGASTDTQYFGPGTRLTVL.

The chain is built from TRBV10-3 and TRBJ2-1; D is possibly TRBD2 (7 bases). Trimming pared 3 bases from V and 8 bases from J, leaving 20 bases between. Germline assignment: CDR1 ENHRY and CDR2 SYGVKD. This CDR3 comprises 16 residues. CDR3 nucleotide sequence: TGTGCCATCAGTGATTATCTAAGAGGGGGGGCCGATGAGCAGTTCTTC. This sequence encodes CAISDYLRGGADEQFF.

J is TRBJ1-6 and V is TRBV28; no reliable D call. CDR3 length: 14 amino acids. V lost 8 bases, J lost 0 bases, and 8 bases lay in between. CDR1 and CDR2 from the germline V gene are MDHEN and SYDVKM. This chain's CDR3 is CASDRSSYNSPLHF. The CDR3 DNA reads as TGTGCCAGCGACCGGAGCTCCTATAATTCACCCCTCCACTTT.

This clone was seen just once. In the same sample, other DNA sequences code for this CDR3. The chain combines TRBV3-1 (or the pseudogene TRBV3-2) with TRBJ1-6; TRBD1 might be the D (6 bases). Trimming took 5 bases from V and 10 from J, leaving 9 bases between them. This CDR3 is built from 12 residues. Germline V gene data show CDR1 as LGHDT and CDR2 as YNNKEL (reference sequence). The CDR3 spells CASSWTDSPLHF. CDR3 in DNA: TGTGCCAGCAGCTGGACAGACTCACCCCTCCACTTT.

The V call is TRBV28, the J call TRBJ1-5; no firm D call. This CDR3 region has 14 residues. V lost 7 bases to trimming and J lost 7 bases, with 17 bases between them. The germline CDR1 and CDR2 sequences are MDHEN and SYDVKM. The CDR3 DNA follows: TGTGCCAGCACCTTGCGGGGAAGTCGGCAGCCCCAGCATTTT. Translating it yields CASTLRGSRQPQHF. Using reference TRBV28 and TRBJ1-5 for the parts outside the CDR3, the full variable domain is DVKVTQSSRYLVKRTGEKVFLECVQDMDHENMFWYRQDPGLGLRLIYFSYDVKMKEKGDIPEGYSVSREKKERFSLILESASTNQTSMYLCASTLRGSRQPQHFGDGTRLSIL.

This clone was observed once. The chain employs TRBV6-1 and TRBJ1-6; 10 bases are a match to TRBD1. This CDR3 is built from 15 residues. Germline trimming cut 2 bases from V and 11 bases from J; bases unmatched to any gene: 6. The germline V gene encodes CDR1 MNHNS and CDR2 SASEGT. CDR3 in amino acids: CASSEPGQGYPPLHF. In DNA, the CDR3 is TGTGCCAGCAGTGAACCGGGACAGGGGTATCCACCCCTCCACTTT.

This chain links TRBV27 with TRBJ1-5, with TRBD1 identical over 9 bases. V was pared by 5 bases and J by 5 bases, with 4 bases of the junction left unmatched. CDR1 and CDR2 (germline): MNHEY, SMNVEV (reference sequence). This CDR3 spans 14 amino acids. The CDR3 reads CASSPGQGHQPQHF. Written as DNA, the CDR3 is TGTGCCAGCAGTCCTGGACAGGGGCATCAGCCCCAGCATTTT.

V usage is TRBV3-1 (or the pseudogene TRBV3-2) and J usage is TRBJ1-1, with D possibly TRBD1 on 5 matching bases. Germline-derived CDR1 and CDR2 are LGHDT and YNNKEL (reference sequence). CDR3 length: 11 residues. V lost 1 base to trimming and J lost 11 bases, with 8 bases between them. Here the CDR3 DNA reads TGTGCCAGCAGCCAAGGGACACGCGCTTTCTTT. Translating gives CASSQGTRAFF.

This clone was seen once. The chain couples TRBV6-5 to TRBJ2-4; tentatively, D is TRBD2 (5 bases). V lost 7 bases, J lost 0 bases, and 7 bases lay in between. Per the germline V gene, CDR1 is MNHEY and CDR2 is SVGAGI. The length of the CDR3 is 13 residues. CDR3 in DNA: TGTGCCAGCACCGGACTAGCCAAAAACATTCAGTACTTC. Amino acids: CASTGLAKNIQYF.

The rearrangement uses TRBV19 and TRBJ1-2; D call uncertain. Germline V gene lookup returns CDR1 LNHDA and CDR2 SQIVND (reference sequence). This CDR3 is 12 amino acids long. V lost 3 bases and J 2 bases, leaving 4 bases between the germline ends. The CDR3 bases are TGTGCCAGTAGTATCACAAACTATGGCTACACCTTC. Amino acid sequence: CASSITNYGYTF. The variable domain in full, with the rest retrieved from reference TRBV19 and TRBJ1-2, is DGGITQSPKYLFRKEGQNVTLSCEQNLNHDAMYWYRQDPGQGLRLIYYSQIVNDFQKGDIAEGYSVSREKKESFPLTVTSAQKNPTAFYLCASSITNYGYTFGSGTRLTVV.

The V gene is TRBV9, the J gene TRBJ2-3; TRBD1 matches 9 bases. Germline CDR1 is SGDLS and CDR2 is YYNGEE. V lost 2 bases to trimming and J lost 2 bases; unmatched junction nucleotides: 6. This CDR3 has 16 amino acids. The CDR3 DNA reads TGTGCCAGCAGCGTCGACCGGGACAGGGTCACAGATACGCAGTATTTT. Protein: CASSVDRDRVTDTQYF.

The chain employs TRBV19 and TRBJ2-1, with TRBD2 matching 7 bases. After removal of 6 bases from V and 10 bases from J, the junction contained 24 bases not matched to a gene. Germline CDR1 LNHDA, CDR2 SQIVND (reference sequence). The CDR3 length is 18 residues. CDR3 sequence reads: CASSSRTASTARGGEQFF. The CDR3 bases are TGTGCCAGTAGCTCTCGAACAGCAAGTACCGCGCGGGGAGGGGAGCAGTTCTTC.

This clone was picked up a small number of times. This chain links TRBV28 with TRBJ1-5, with D uncertain. From germline, CDR1 is MDHEN and CDR2 SYDVKM. The CDR3 covers 12 residues. Between the trimmed V and J ends, which lost 7 bases and 4 bases, there was a span of 8 bases. In DNA, the CDR3 is TGTGCCAGCACTGGCATTAATCAGCCCCAGCATTTT. Its translation: CASTGINQPQHF.